This is a list of T cell receptor beta chains from one sample in a study of CD8+ T cells in alopecia areata. Libraries were prepared by immunoSEQ multiplex PCR; TCRdb keeps only in-frame clonotypes and omits some of them. The top ten hold just over 50% of the sample, which has 50,000 to 70,000 clones, around 44% seen once. Sequenced input: NKG2D-low CD8+ T cells sorted from blood. The receptors were gathered from a human donor with alopecia areata. CDR3s include the opening cysteine and the closing phenylalanine or tryptophan.

V gene	CDR3 protein
TRBV28	CASSPGYYEQYF
TRBV28	CASTGKLYEQYF
TRBV4-3	CASSQIQGFHEQYF
TRBV27	CASSPAGQGRTQFF
TRBV4-3	CASSQVQGNYGYTF
TRBV4-3	CASSQRVAGNNEQFF
TRBV30	CAWSLADSYNEQFF
TRBV7-9	CASSLLDRNTEAFF
TRBV4-3	CASSQGRGWEQYF
TRBV29-1	CSALGQGEYEQYF
TRBV19	CASSMNRGEQFF
TRBV16	CASSTTWEQFF
TRBV29-1	CSSTGGTGELFF
TRBV7-2	CASSPPASYEQYF
TRBV9	CASSVEGGSYNEQFF
TRBV28	CASSSTSGRNQETQYF
TRBV29-1	CSVVTSGSTEQFF
TRBV27	CASSPGTGYGYTF
TRBV2	CASTGAGAFF
TRBV7-2	CASSETGANYGYTF
TRBV28	CASSFDEQFF
TRBV9	CASSVSSRELTDTQYF
TRBV30	CAWSEMSGLFF
TRBV5-1	CASSRTLADSYNEQFF
TRBV7-9	CAGQGGSRKEKLFF
TRBV5-1	CASSTIAGDNEQFF
TRBV29-1	CSVPPGPKVGGELFF
TRBV5-6	CASSLGQGGGYTF
TRBV4-1	CASSQDCAYPYNEQFF
TRBV5-1	CASSLGTASTDTQYF
TRBV29-1	CSVFPGLGQPQHF
TRBV30	CAWSNPSAEQYF
TRBV7-9	CASSSGLTGAYEQYF
TRBV6-5	CASSYARGGTDTQYF
TRBV19	CASRSIGGDEQYF
TRBV28	CASSSTPEQFF
TRBV4-2	CASSQTSGGIYNEQFF
TRBV4-1	CASSQSYRGGTDTQYF
TRBV4-3	CASSQATGGSSGNTIYF
TRBV29-1	CSVEASSRGPNTEAFF
TRBV2	CASSLDRDKRYEQYF
TRBV29-1	CSVFGGNEAFF
TRBV5-1	CASSLSEGITGELFF
TRBV2	CASSGFETQQFF
TRBV19	CASSIRLGRDPRQPQHF
TRBV4-1	CASSPRDGDYEQYF
TRBV13	CASSRPQRGGYEQYF